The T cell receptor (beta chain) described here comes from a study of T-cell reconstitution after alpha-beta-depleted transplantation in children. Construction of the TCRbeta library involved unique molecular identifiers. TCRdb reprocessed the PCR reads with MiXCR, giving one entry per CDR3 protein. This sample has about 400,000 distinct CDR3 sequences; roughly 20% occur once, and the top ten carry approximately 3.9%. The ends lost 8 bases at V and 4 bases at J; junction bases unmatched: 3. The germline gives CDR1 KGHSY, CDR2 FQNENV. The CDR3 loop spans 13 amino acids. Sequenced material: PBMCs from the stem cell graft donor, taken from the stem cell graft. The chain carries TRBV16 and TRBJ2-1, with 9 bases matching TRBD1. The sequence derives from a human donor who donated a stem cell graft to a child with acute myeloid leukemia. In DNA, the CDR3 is TGTGCCAGCCGGACAGGGGCTTACAATGAGCAGTTCTTC. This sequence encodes CASRTGAYNEQFF.